The source of this T cell receptor (beta chain) is a study of response to subunit inactivated influenza vaccine. Study-level results: New T cells are recruited in small numbers by each seasonal influenza vaccination, according to the authors' suggestion.

Between the trimmed V and J ends, which lost 7 bases and 3 bases, there was a span of 10 bases. Germline-derived CDR1 and CDR2 are MNHNS and SASEGT. The CDR3 extends over 12 amino acids. This clonotype has a handful of counts. The antigen is not known. TCRdb analysed the RT-PCR reads with MiXCR anew, one entry per CDR3 protein. There are 500,000 to 550,000 distinct CDR3 sequences in the sample; 7.5% to 8.5% occur only once, and about an eighth lies in the top ten. The origin of this receptor is a man aged 50 to 69 who received an inactivated influenza vaccine. The chain is built from TRBV6-1 and TRBJ2-7, with a possible D match to TRBD1 (5 bases). Source: PBMCs from blood, taken less than 25 months after vaccination. DNA for the CDR3: TGTGCCAGCAAGGCAGGGTACTACGAGCAGTACTTC. As protein: CASKAGYYEQYF.